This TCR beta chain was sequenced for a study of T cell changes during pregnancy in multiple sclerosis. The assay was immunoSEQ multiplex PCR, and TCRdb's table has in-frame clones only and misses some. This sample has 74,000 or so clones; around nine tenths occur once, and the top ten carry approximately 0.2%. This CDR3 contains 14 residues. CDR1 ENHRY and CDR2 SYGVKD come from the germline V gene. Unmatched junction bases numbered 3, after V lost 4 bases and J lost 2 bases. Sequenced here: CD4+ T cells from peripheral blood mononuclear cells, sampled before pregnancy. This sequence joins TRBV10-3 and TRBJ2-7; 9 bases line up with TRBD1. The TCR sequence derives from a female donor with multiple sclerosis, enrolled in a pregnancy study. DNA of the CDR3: TGTGCCATCAGTGGCGGGACAGGGCCCTACGAGCAGTACTTC. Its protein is CAISGGTGPYEQYF.